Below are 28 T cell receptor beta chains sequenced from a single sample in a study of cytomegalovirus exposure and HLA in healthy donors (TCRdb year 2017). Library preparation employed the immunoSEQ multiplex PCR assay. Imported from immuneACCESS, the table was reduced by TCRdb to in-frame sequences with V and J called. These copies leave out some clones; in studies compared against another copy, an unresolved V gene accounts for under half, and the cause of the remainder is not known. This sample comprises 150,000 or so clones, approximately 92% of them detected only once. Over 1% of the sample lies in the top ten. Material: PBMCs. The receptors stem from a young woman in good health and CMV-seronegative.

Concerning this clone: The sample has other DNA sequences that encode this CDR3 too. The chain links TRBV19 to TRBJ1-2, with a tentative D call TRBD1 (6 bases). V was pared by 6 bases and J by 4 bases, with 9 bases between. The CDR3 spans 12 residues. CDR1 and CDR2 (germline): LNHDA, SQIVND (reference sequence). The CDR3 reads CASRPQGYGYTF. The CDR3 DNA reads TGTGCCAGTAGACCACAGGGCTATGGCTACACCTTC.

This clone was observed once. This chain's CDR3 is CASSLVQTGGYEQYF. The DNA of the CDR3 is TGTGCCAGCAGCTTAGTTCAGACGGGGGGCTACGAGCAGTACTTC. The J gene is TRBJ2-7, the V gene TRBV11-2; TRBD2 agrees at 7 bases. Germline trimming cut 1 base from V and 3 bases from J; bases unmatched to any gene: 6. CDR1 is SGHAT, CDR2 FQNNGV, per germline. This CDR3 has 15 amino acids.

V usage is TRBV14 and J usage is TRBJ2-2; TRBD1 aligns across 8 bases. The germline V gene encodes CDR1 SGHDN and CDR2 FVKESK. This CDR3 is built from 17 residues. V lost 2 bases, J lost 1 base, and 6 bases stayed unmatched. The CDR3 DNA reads TGTGCCAGCAGCCAACAGCCAGGGGGCGAGAACACCGGGGAGCTGTTTTTT. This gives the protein CASSQQPGGENTGELFF.

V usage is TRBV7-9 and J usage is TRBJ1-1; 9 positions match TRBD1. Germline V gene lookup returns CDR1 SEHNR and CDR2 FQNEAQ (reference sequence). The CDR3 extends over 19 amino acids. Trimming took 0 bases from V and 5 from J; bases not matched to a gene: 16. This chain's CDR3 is CASSLASMWDRADGTEAFF. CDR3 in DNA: TGTGCCAGCAGCTTAGCTTCTATGTGGGACAGGGCGGATGGTACTGAAGCTTTCTTT.

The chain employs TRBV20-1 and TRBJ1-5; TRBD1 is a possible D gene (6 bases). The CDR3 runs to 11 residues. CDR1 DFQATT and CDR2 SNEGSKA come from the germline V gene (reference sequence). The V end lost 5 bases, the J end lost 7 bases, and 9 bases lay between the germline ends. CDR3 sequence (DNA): TGCAGTGCTGGGGGCAGGCAGCCCCAGCATTTT. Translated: CSAGGRQPQHF.

The CDR3: CASSFRWQGIPYGYTF. The CDR3 coding sequence is TGTGCCAGCAGCTTCAGGTGGCAGGGAATCCCCTATGGCTACACCTTC. The V gene is TRBV11-2, the J gene TRBJ1-2, with D possibly matching TRBD1 (5 bases). Germline CDR1 and CDR2: SGHAT and FQNNGV. The CDR3 runs to 16 residues. Trimming left V 3 bases short and J 4 bases short, with 18 bases between.

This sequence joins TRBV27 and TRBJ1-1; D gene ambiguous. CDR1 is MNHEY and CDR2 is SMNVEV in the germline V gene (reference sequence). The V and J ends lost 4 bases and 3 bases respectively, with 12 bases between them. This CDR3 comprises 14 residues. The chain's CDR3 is CASSSVREHTEAFF. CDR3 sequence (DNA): TGTGCCAGCAGTTCTGTGAGGGAGCACACTGAAGCTTTCTTT.

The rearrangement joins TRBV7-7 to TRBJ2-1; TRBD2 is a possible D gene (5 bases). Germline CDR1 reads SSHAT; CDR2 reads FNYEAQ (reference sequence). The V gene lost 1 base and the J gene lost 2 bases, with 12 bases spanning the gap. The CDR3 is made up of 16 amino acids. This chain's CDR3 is CASSLGTVPPYNEQFF. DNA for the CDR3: TGTGCCAGCAGCTTAGGGACTGTACCTCCCTACAATGAGCAGTTCTTC.

CDR3 in amino acids: CASRAHTTGELFF. DNA of the CDR3: TGCGCCAGCAGGGCTCATACCACCGGGGAGCTGTTTTTT. The chain couples TRBV5-1 to TRBJ2-2; D gene unclear. The V gene's germline CDR1 is SGHRS and CDR2 YFSETQ. CDR3 length: 13 residues. Trimming stripped 5 bases from V and 4 bases from J, with 9 bases between.

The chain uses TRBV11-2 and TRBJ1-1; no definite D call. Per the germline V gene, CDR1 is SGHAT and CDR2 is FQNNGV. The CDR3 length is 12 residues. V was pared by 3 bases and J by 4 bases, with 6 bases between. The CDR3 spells CASSLFGTEAFF. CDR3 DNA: TGTGCCAGCAGCTTGTTCGGCACTGAAGCTTTCTTT. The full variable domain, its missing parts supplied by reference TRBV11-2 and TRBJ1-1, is EAGVAQSPRYKIIEKRQSVAFWCNPISGHATLYWYQQILGQGPKLLIQFQNNGVVDDSQLPKDRFSAERLKGVDSTLKIQPAKLEDSAVYLCASSLFGTEAFFGQGTRLTVV.

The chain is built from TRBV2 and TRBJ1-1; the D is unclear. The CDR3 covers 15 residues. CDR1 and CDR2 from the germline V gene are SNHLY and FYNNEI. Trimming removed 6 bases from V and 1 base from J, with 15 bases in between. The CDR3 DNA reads TGTGCCAGCAGCGCTACTAGGTGGGGGAACACTGAAGCTTTCTTT. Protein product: CASSATRWGNTEAFF.

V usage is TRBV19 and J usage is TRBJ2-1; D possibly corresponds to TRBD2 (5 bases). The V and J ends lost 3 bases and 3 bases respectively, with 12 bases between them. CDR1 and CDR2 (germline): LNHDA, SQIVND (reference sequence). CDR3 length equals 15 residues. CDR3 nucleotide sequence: TGTGCCAGTAGTATCGGGATTAATAGCTACAATGAGCAGTTCTTC. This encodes CASSIGINSYNEQFF. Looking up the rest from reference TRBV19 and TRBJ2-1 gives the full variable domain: DGGITQSPKYLFRKEGQNVTLSCEQNLNHDAMYWYRQDPGQGLRLIYYSQIVNDFQKGDIAEGYSVSREKKESFPLTVTSAQKNPTAFYLCASSIGINSYNEQFFGPGTRLTVL.

CDR3 nucleotides: TGTGCCAGCAGAACAGGGGTCTACGGGTGGGGCACTGAAGCTTTCTTT. Translated, it gives CASRTGVYGWGTEAFF. The rearrangement uses TRBV7-9 and TRBJ1-1; 7 nucleotides agree with TRBD1. Germline V gene data show CDR1 as SEHNR and CDR2 as FQNEAQ (reference sequence). The V and J ends lost 6 bases and 4 bases, in that order; junction bases with no gene match: 14. The CDR3 sequence is 16 residues long.

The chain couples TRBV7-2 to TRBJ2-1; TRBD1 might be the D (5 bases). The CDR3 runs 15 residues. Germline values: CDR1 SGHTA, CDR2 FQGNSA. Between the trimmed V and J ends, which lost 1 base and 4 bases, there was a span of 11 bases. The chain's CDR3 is CASSLEGKGYNEQFF. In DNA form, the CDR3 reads TGTGCCAGCAGCTTAGAGGGCAAGGGGTACAATGAGCAGTTCTTC.

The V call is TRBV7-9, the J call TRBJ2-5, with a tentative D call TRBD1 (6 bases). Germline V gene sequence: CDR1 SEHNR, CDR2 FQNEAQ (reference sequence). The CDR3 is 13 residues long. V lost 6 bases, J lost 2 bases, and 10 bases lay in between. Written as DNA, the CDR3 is TGTGCCAGCAGACCAGGGGCACAAGAGACCCAGTACTTC. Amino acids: CASRPGAQETQYF.

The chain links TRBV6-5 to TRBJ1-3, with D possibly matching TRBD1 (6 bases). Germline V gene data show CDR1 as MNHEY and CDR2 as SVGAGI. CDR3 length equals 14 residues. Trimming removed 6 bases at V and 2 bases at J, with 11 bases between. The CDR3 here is CASRQGNAGNTIYF. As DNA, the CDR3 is TGTGCCAGCAGGCAGGGGAACGCTGGAAACACCATATATTTT.

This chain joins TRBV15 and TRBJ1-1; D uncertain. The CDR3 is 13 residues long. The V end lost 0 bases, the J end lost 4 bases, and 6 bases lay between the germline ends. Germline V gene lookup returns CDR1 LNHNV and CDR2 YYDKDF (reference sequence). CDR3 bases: TGTGCCACCAGCAGAGAAACTCGCACTGAAGCTTTCTTT. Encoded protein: CATSRETRTEAFF.

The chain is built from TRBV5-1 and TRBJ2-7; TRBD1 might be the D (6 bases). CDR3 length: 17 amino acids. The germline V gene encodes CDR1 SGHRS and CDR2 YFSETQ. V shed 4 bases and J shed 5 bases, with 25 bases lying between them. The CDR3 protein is CASSPIPGGSLIHEQYF. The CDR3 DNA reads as TGCGCCAGCAGCCCCATCCCTGGGGGCTCCTTGATCCACGAGCAGTACTTC.

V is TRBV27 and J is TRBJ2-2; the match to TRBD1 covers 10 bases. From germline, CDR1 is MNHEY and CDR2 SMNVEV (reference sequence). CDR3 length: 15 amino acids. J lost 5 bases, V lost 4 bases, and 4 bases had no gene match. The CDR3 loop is CASSSRTGGTGELFF. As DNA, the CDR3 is TGTGCCAGCAGTTCAAGGACAGGGGGAACCGGGGAGCTGTTTTTT.

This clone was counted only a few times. The CDR3 nucleotides read TGCGCCAGCAGCCAGTTGACAGGGCTGGACAATGAGCAGTTCTTC. This translates into CASSQLTGLDNEQFF. The gene calls are TRBV4-1 and TRBJ2-1; 7 nucleotides align to TRBD1. CDR1 is MGHRA and CDR2 is YSYEKL in the germline V gene. V gave up 3 bases and J gave up 5 bases; unmatched junction bases: 7. The CDR3 is made up of 15 amino acids.

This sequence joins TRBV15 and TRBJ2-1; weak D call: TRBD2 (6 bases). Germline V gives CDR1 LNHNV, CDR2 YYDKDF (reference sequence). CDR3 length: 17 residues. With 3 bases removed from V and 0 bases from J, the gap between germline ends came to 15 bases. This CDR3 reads CATSRGIAGNSYNEQFF. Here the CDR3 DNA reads TGTGCCACCAGCAGGGGGATTGCGGGGAACTCCTACAATGAGCAGTTCTTC.

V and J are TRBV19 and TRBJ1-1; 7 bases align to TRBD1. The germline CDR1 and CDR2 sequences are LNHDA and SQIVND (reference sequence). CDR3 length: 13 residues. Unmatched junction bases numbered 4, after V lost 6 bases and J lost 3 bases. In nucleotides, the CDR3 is TGTGCCAGTAGCCCCCAGGGGGACACTGAAGCTTTCTTT. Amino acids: CASSPQGDTEAFF. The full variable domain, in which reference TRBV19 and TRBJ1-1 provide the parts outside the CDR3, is DGGITQSPKYLFRKEGQNVTLSCEQNLNHDAMYWYRQDPGQGLRLIYYSQIVNDFQKGDIAEGYSVSREKKESFPLTVTSAQKNPTAFYLCASSPQGDTEAFFGQGTRLTVV.

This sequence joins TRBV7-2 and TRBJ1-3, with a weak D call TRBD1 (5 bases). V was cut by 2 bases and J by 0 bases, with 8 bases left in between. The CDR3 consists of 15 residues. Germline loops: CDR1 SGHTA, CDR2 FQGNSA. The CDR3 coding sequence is TGTGCCAGCAGCTTACTGGGGCCCTCTGGAAACACCATATATTTT. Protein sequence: CASSLLGPSGNTIYF.

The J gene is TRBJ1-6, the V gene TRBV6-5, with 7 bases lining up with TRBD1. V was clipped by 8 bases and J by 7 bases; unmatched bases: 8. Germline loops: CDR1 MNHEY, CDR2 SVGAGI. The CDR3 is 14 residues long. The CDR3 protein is CASFTGEYNSPLHF. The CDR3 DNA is TGTGCCAGCTTTACAGGGGAATACAATTCACCCCTCCACTTT.

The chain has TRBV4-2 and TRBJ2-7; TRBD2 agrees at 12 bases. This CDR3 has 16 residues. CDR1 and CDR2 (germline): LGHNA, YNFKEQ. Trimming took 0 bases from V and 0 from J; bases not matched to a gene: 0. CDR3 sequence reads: CASSQELAGGSYEQYF. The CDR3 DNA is TGTGCCAGCAGCCAAGAACTAGCGGGGGGCTCCTACGAGCAGTACTTC.

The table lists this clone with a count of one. CDR3 protein: CASLRGGSTDTQYF. The CDR3 bases are TGCGCCAGTCTCCGCGGGGGGAGCACAGATACGCAGTATTTT. The chain is built from TRBV5-1 and TRBJ2-3, with 8 bases matching TRBD2. The CDR3 has 14 amino acids. J lost 0 bases, V lost 8 bases, and 5 bases had no gene match. Germline assignment: CDR1 SGHRS and CDR2 YFSETQ.

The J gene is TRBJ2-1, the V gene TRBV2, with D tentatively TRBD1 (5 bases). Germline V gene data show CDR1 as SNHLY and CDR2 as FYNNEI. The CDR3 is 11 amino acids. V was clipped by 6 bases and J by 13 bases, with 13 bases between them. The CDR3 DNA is TGTGCCAGCAGCAAAGACAGTAAACAGTTCTTC. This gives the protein CASSKDSKQFF.

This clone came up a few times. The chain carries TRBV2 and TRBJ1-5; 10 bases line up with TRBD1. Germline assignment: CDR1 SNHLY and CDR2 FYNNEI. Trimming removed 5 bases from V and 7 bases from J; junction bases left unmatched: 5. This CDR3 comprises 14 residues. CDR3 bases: TGTGCCAGCAGTCCGACAGGGGGCATACAGCCCCAGCATTTT. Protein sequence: CASSPTGGIQPQHF.